This T cell receptor (beta chain) originates from a study of shared clonotypes between healthy human individuals. General study results and limits: In this cohort, only blood was sampled, and tissue repertoires likely differ.

Among the donors, all were Caucasian adults who lived in Nashville, Tennessee. Genomic DNA per cell subset filled all wells of several immunoSEQ plates. Original analysis: ImmunoSEQ sequences covered only the junction and lacked quality scores; filtering therefore differed. Produced via immunoSEQ multiplex PCR; TCRdb's table is partial and in-frame only. That table supplies the V and J calls and clone size; D and trimming were determined from the DNA. The sample shows about 1 million clones, around 74% of them seen only once. In germline, CDR1 is SGHKS, CDR2 YYEKEE (reference sequence). The V and J ends lost 0 bases and 4 bases, in that order; junction bases with no gene match: 7. The CDR3 spans 16 residues. Details on this clone: Its antigen is still unknown.

The TCR comes from a man between 18 and 29 years old in good health. The rearrangement uses TRBV5-5 and TRBJ2-7, with TRBD1 matching over 10 bases. Sequenced sample: memory CD4+ T cells sorted from blood. Documented subset: CD45RA-negative fraction. This CDR3 is CASSLGQGANEYEQYF. DNA for the CDR3: TGTGCCAGCAGCTTGGGACAGGGGGCGAATGAGTACGAGCAGTACTTC.